These 12 T cell receptor beta chains came from one sample sequenced in a study of shared clonotypes between healthy human individuals. Sequencing was performed with immunoSEQ multiplex PCR; in TCRdb, only in-frame clones are kept and a portion is missing. Of roughly 1 million clones listed, about three quarters are singletons. Sequencing used memory CD4+ T cells sorted from blood. The subset is: CD45RA-negative fraction. These receptors were taken from a man younger than 35 in good health.

The V call is TRBV27, the J call TRBJ1-6; 7 nucleotides match TRBD1. V lost 6 bases, J lost 5 bases, and 7 bases stayed unmatched. The CDR3 is 15 amino acids. Looked up from germline, CDR1 is MNHEY and CDR2 is SMNVEV (reference sequence). The CDR3 DNA is TGTGCCAGCAGGAGGATCGACAGGGATAATTCACCCCTCCACTTT. It encodes CASRRIDRDNSPLHF.

Comments on this clone: Additional DNA sequences in this sample encode the identical CDR3. The gene calls are TRBV19 and TRBJ2-5; tentatively, D is TRBD2 (5 bases). The germline V gene has CDR1 LNHDA and CDR2 SQIVND (reference sequence). CDR3 length equals 13 residues. Trimming took 5 bases from V and 5 from J, leaving 12 bases between them. CDR3 sequence reads: CASSGGRGETQYF. The CDR3 DNA is TGTGCCAGTAGTGGAGGTCGCGGCGAGACCCAGTACTTC.

The sample holds a few counts of this clone. The V gene is TRBV28, the J gene TRBJ2-7; 8 bases match TRBD1. CDR1 and CDR2 from the germline V gene are MDHEN and SYDVKM. This CDR3 has 12 residues. V was pared by 7 bases and J by 5 bases, with 4 bases of the junction left unmatched. In DNA form, the CDR3 reads TGTGCCAGCACCTCGGACAGGGACGAGCAGTACTTC. This codes for CASTSDRDEQYF.

V gene TRBV28 combines with J gene TRBJ2-2, with D perhaps matching TRBD2 (6 bases). Trimming shortened V by 10 bases and J by 1 base, and 16 bases separated the two germline ends. Germline V gene lookup returns CDR1 MDHEN and CDR2 SYDVKM. CDR3 length: 15 amino acids. The CDR3 DNA is TGTGCCACAACCCGTGGGGGAGGGAACACCGGGGAGCTGTTTTTT. This codes for CATTRGGGNTGELFF.

This clone was seen a handful of times. The chain is built from TRBV14 and TRBJ2-3; TRBD1 or TRBD2 may be the D gene (5 bases each). CDR1 and CDR2 (germline): SGHDN, FVKESK. The CDR3 contains 12 residues. V dropped 4 bases and J dropped 11 bases, with 13 bases sitting between them. CDR3 sequence reads: CASSPGQRKQYF. The DNA for the CDR3 is TGTGCCAGCAGCCCGGGGCAGCGTAAGCAGTATTTT.

The chain combines TRBV5-5 with TRBJ2-7; D remains ambiguous. The germline CDR1 and CDR2 sequences are SGHKS and YYEKEE (reference sequence). This CDR3 has 17 residues. Trimming pared 4 bases from V and 0 bases from J, leaving 20 bases between. The CDR3 nucleotides read TGTGCCAGCAGCCGCCCGTTATCTAAGGCAAACTCCTACGAGCAGTACTTC. Its translation: CASSRPLSKANSYEQYF.

The V gene is TRBV7-2, the J gene TRBJ1-2; possibly TRBD1 for D (6 bases). CDR1 and CDR2 from the germline V gene are SGHTA and FQGNSA. V shed 5 bases and J shed 8 bases, with 21 bases lying between them. The CDR3 covers 15 residues. The CDR3, as DNA: TGTGCCAGCAGCATATTTGCACCAAGGGGGGAGGGCTACACCTTC. It codes for CASSIFAPRGEGYTF. Together with reference TRBV7-2 and TRBJ1-2, the CDR3 gives the full variable domain: GAGVSQSPSNKVTEKGKDVELRCDPISGHTALYWYRQSLGQGLEFLIYFQGNSAPDKSGLPSDRFSAERTGGSVSTLTIQRTQQEDSAVYLCASSIFAPRGEGYTFGSGTRLTVV.

In this sample, this clone turned up once. The chain has TRBV27 and TRBJ1-3; tentative D call: TRBD1 (6 bases). Germline V gene data show CDR1 as MNHEY and CDR2 as SMNVEV (reference sequence). The CDR3 length is 17 residues. V was cut by 8 bases and J by 2 bases, with 22 bases left in between. This CDR3 reads CASRDQGGGATGNTIYF. Here the CDR3 DNA reads TGTGCCAGCCGGGACCAGGGCGGGGGGGCTACTGGAAACACCATATATTTT.

The rearrangement joins TRBV25-1 to TRBJ1-1, with D maybe TRBD1 (5 bases). Germline V gives CDR1 MGHDK, CDR2 SYGVNS. CDR3 length: 13 amino acids. V lost 4 bases and J lost 3, with 9 bases in between. CDR3 sequence reads: CASSGGMHTEAFF. The CDR3 DNA follows: TGTGCCAGCAGTGGGGGCATGCACACTGAAGCTTTCTTT. Based on the CDR3 plus reference TRBV25-1 and TRBJ1-1, the full variable domain is EADIYQTPRYLVIGTGKKITLECSQTMGHDKMYWYQQDPGMELHLIHYSYGVNSTEKGDLSSESTVSRIRTEHFPLTLESARPSHTSQYLCASSGGMHTEAFFGQGTRLTVV.

The rearrangement uses TRBV5-6 and TRBJ1-5; TRBD1 is a possible D gene (6 bases). Per the germline V gene, CDR1 is SGHDT and CDR2 is YYEEEE. The CDR3 contains 15 residues. Trimming removed 6 bases from V and 2 bases from J, with 15 bases in between. CDR3 residues: CASIPKGGGNQPQHF. The CDR3, as DNA: TGTGCCAGCATTCCCAAGGGGGGGGGCAATCAGCCCCAGCATTTT.

The chain carries TRBV5-6 and TRBJ2-7; D could derive from TRBD1 or TRBD2 (7 bases each). The V and J ends lost 2 bases and 2 bases respectively, with 17 bases between them. This CDR3 has 16 amino acids. Germline-derived CDR1 and CDR2 are SGHDT and YYEEEE. The CDR3 DNA reads as TGTGCCAGCAGCTTCCTATACAGGGGAGGGGCCTACGAGCAGTACTTC. This codes for CASSFLYRGGAYEQYF.

The chain carries TRBV5-1 and TRBJ1-2, with TRBD1 as a possible D gene (6 bases). This CDR3 has 14 residues. Per the germline V gene, CDR1 is SGHRS and CDR2 is YFSETQ. V lost 4 bases, J lost 2 bases, and 12 bases lay in between. The CDR3 DNA is TGCGCCAGCAGCCGGGACACCGAGAACTATGGCTACACCTTC. This codes for CASSRDTENYGYTF.